The T cell receptor (beta chain) under discussion was sequenced for a study of Graves' ophthalmopathy and Graves' hyperthyroidism. Trimming stripped 8 bases from V and 2 bases from J, with 13 bases between. The CDR3 consists of 12 residues. Germline assignment: CDR1 SQVTM and CDR2 ANQGSEA. Amplification targeted the TCR beta CDR3 regions, with RNA transcripts as the source material. Amplification began with first-round RT-PCR using HTBI primers, then second-round multiplex PCR was performed. MiXCR, run by TCRdb on the multiplex PCR reads, gives a single entry per CDR3 protein. The sample shows 500,000 to 800,000 distinct CDR3 sequences, about two fifths of them seen only once.

The sequence came from an adult man with Graves' ophthalmopathy. The sample was peripheral blood. The chain employs TRBV29-1 and TRBJ2-7; a possible D gene is TRBD2 (5 bases). CDR3 in amino acids: CSLGGSTYEQYF. The DNA for the CDR3 is TGCAGCTTAGGCGGGTCGACCTACGAGCAGTACTTC.